The clone carrying this TCR beta chain was observed a single time. The sample comes from a study of blood T cell repertoires in COVID-19. Study in general: COVID-19 samples collected from the United States, Italy and Spain covered acute and convalescent phases. PBMCs, B-cell-depleted T cells, or T cells provided the cDNA or gDNA that made up the material.

Sequenced by immunoSEQ multiplex PCR; TCRdb stores in-frame clones only, minus some. The sample lists 160,000 or so clones; 75% to 90% were seen once. CDR3 length equals 18 residues. The V end lost 0 bases, the J end lost 0 bases, and 15 bases lay between the germline ends. The germline gives CDR1 LGHNA, CDR2 YNFKEQ. This TCR was recovered from a woman between 65 and 79 years old with acute or convalescent COVID-19. Sequencing used peripheral blood. The V call is TRBV4-2, the J call TRBJ1-3; no clear D gene. CDR3 bases: TGTGCCAGCAGCCAAGACAACCCCTGGAGCTTCTCTGGAAACACCATATATTTT. Amino acids: CASSQDNPWSFSGNTIYF.